This T cell receptor (beta chain) was identified in a study of T cell responses to AZD1222 COVID-19 vaccine. The protocol was immunoSEQ multiplex PCR, while the TCRdb copy is restricted to in-frame clones and leaves out a portion. The sample records about 60,000 clones, approximately 85% being singletons. The V segment lost 2 bases and the J segment 2 bases; nucleotides outside the gene matches: 6. Germline CDR1 MDHEN, CDR2 SYDVKM. The CDR3 has 16 residues. The chain combines TRBV28 with TRBJ2-7, with 10 bases aligning to TRBD2. The receptor's source is an adult in good health. Specimen: peripheral blood, collected on day 0 of MenACWY control vaccination. The CDR3 loop reads CASSLTSGRGPYEQYF. The CDR3 DNA reads as TGTGCCAGCAGTTTAACAAGCGGGAGGGGCCCCTACGAGCAGTACTTC.